This T cell receptor beta chain is from a study of T-cell reconstitution after alpha-beta-depleted transplantation in children. This clonotype has more than one count but fewer than ten. Unique molecular identifiers were incorporated when the TCRbeta library was constructed. TCRdb called the PCR reads again in MiXCR, with one record for every CDR3 protein. The table records about 610,000 distinct CDR3 sequences, about 10% of them present only once. V shed 7 bases, J shed 4 bases, and the junction held 10 bases outside the gene matches. The CDR3 length is 16 residues. Germline loops: CDR1 SNHLY, CDR2 FYNNEI.

The TCR sequence derives from a human donor who donated a stem cell graft to a child with acute myeloid leukemia. The chain uses TRBV2 and TRBJ2-5; 12 bases map to TRBD2. Sequenced material: PBMCs from the stem cell graft donor, taken from the stem cell graft. The chain's CDR3 is CASNSLAGGVGETQYF. CDR3 nucleotide sequence: TGTGCCAGCAACAGTCTAGCGGGAGGGGTTGGAGAGACCCAGTACTTC.